This is a list of T cell receptor beta chains from one sample in a study of T cell responses to AZD1222 COVID-19 vaccine. Clones were sequenced by immunoSEQ multiplex PCR, and TCRdb holds only the in-frame ones, with some missing. The table shows roughly 130,000 clones, with 88% occurring only once. Sequencing was performed on peripheral blood, taken on day 0 of MenACWY control vaccination. These receptor sequences come from an adult in good health. The CDR3 runs from the conserved cysteine through the conserved F or W. Fields, in order: J gene, clone size, D gene, V gene, CDR3 DNA, CDR3 protein. The D gene is left open where the match is weak. Rows may omit the clone size; those that give it use once, few, many or a size class.

J: TRBJ2-7
size: .
D: .
V: TRBV7-2
DNA: TGTGCCAGCAGCTGGGACCGACTCGAGCAGTACTTC
CDR3: CASSWDRLEQYF

J: TRBJ2-7
size: .
D: .
V: TRBV28
DNA: TGTGCCAGCAGTTTTTATGCGGGACAAGGCTGGATCGAGCAGTACTTC
CDR3: CASSFYAGQGWIEQYF

J: TRBJ2-3
size: .
D: .
V: TRBV12-3/TRBV12-4
DNA: TGTGCCAGCAGTTTGGGCAGACGAGATACGCAGTATTTT
CDR3: CASSLGRRDTQYF

J: TRBJ1-5
size: .
D: .
V: TRBV27
DNA: TGTGCCAGCAGTTTGGTGAAGGGATTACTTCAGCCCCAGCATTTT
CDR3: CASSLVKGLLQPQHF

J: TRBJ1-5
size: .
D: .
V: TRBV6-6
DNA: TGTGCCAGCAGGGCAATTCCCGGGAGCAATCAGCCCCAGCATTTT
CDR3: CASRAIPGSNQPQHF

J: TRBJ2-5
size: .
D: TRBD2
V: TRBV2
DNA: TGTGCCAGCAGTGGGCGGGGGGTCTCTCGAGAGACCCAGTACTTC
CDR3: CASSGRGVSRETQYF

J: TRBJ2-7
size: .
D: .
V: TRBV5-5
DNA: TGTGCCAGCAGCTTCTCAACTAGTGCACTTCTCGAGCAGTACTTC
CDR3: CASSFSTSALLEQYF

J: TRBJ2-5
size: .
D: .
V: TRBV24-1
DNA: TGTGCCACCAGTGATTTTAGTCCGGGGGGCGAGACCCAGTACTTC
CDR3: CATSDFSPGGETQYF

J: TRBJ2-7
size: .
D: TRBD1
V: TRBV7-9
DNA: TGTGCCAGCGGCCGGACAGGGGGCTCATACGAGCAGTACTTC
CDR3: CASGRTGGSYEQYF

J: TRBJ2-5
size: .
D: TRBD2
V: TRBV11-3
DNA: TGTGCCAGCAGCTTAGAGTCGTCGGCTAGCGGGGAGGAGACCCAGTACTTC
CDR3: CASSLESSASGEETQYF

J: TRBJ2-5
size: once
D: .
V: TRBV19
DNA: TGTGCCAGTAGTATTGGGGGGAGAGAGACCCAGTACTTC
CDR3: CASSIGGRETQYF

J: TRBJ1-1
size: .
D: TRBD1
V: TRBV3-1/TRBV3-2
DNA: TGTGCCAGCAGCCAGGTTGAGGGGGCGGCTTTCTTT
CDR3: CASSQVEGAAFF

J: TRBJ1-6
size: .
D: .
V: TRBV5-1
DNA: TGCGCCAGCAGCTTGGCTCGGGATTCACCCCTCCACTTT
CDR3: CASSLARDSPLHF

J: TRBJ2-7
size: .
D: TRBD2
V: TRBV3-1/TRBV3-2
DNA: TGTGCCAGCACCCGAGCTAGCGGAGTCCTGGGAGAGCAGTACTTC
CDR3: CASTRASGVLGEQYF

J: TRBJ1-2
size: few
D: .
V: TRBV2
DNA: TGTGCCAGCAATGGCAGAAACTATGGCTACACCTTC
CDR3: CASNGRNYGYTF

J: TRBJ2-5
size: .
D: TRBD2
V: TRBV13
DNA: TGTGCCAGCAGCCCTCGGGGGGGAGGAGAGACCCAGTACTTC
CDR3: CASSPRGGGETQYF

J: TRBJ2-7
size: .
D: TRBD1
V: TRBV5-1
DNA: TGCGCCAGCAGTGGACAGGGCTACGAGCAGTACTTC
CDR3: CASSGQGYEQYF

J: TRBJ1-2
size: .
D: TRBD1
V: TRBV2
DNA: TGTGCCAGCCAGGGACAGGGGCTTTCTAACTATGGCTACACCTTC
CDR3: CASQGQGLSNYGYTF

J: TRBJ1-2
size: .
D: .
V: TRBV28
DNA: TGTGCCAGCAGTTTATATTCCGGGCAGGGCTACACCTTC
CDR3: CASSLYSGQGYTF

J: TRBJ2-5
size: .
D: .
V: TRBV5-6
DNA: TGTGCCAGCAGCGGGGCCCAGGGGACCCAAGAGACCCAGTACTTC
CDR3: CASSGAQGTQETQYF